Listed below are T cell receptor beta chains from one sample, sequenced in a study of blood T cell repertoires in COVID-19. Data came from immunoSEQ multiplex PCR; TCRdb stores just in-frame clones and leaves some out. The repertoire consists of 200,000 to 250,000 clones, with over 65% occurring once and the leading ten covering about 3.2%. Sequenced input: PBMCs or T cells enriched from blood (not recorded which). Every receptor here comes from a woman aged 60-70 years who had recovered from COVID-19. CDR3s include the opening cysteine and the closing phenylalanine or tryptophan. A D gene is named only where the DNA matches it firmly. Some rows mark clone size as missing; the rest say once, few, many or name a class of expanded clone.

d_gene,v_gene,j_gene,abundance,CDR3nt,CDR3aa
TRBD1,TRBV5-3,TRBJ2-5,.,TGTGCCAGAAGCACGGGACAGGGATGTCAAGAGACCCAGTACTTC,CARSTGQGCQETQYF
TRBD2,TRBV7-9,TRBJ2-1,.,TGTGCCAGCAGCTTAGCTCAAGGGATAGCGGGAGGGGGGTACAATGAGCAGTTCTTC,CASSLAQGIAGGGYNEQFF
.,TRBV19,TRBJ1-1,.,TGTGCCAGTAGCACGGGTGGGAACACTGAAGCTTTCTTT,CASSTGGNTEAFF
.,TRBV6-2/TRBV6-3,TRBJ1-4,.,TGTGCCAGCAGTCAGGACACTTCAACTAATGAAAAACTGTTTTTT,CASSQDTSTNEKLFF
TRBD1,TRBV19,TRBJ2-7,.,TGTGCCAGTAGTAGAAGGACAGGGGGAAACGAGCAGTACTTC,CASSRRTGGNEQYF
.,TRBV20-1,TRBJ1-2,.,TGCAGTGCTAGTCCAAAGCGGGGTTACTATGGCTACACCTTC,CSASPKRGYYGYTF
TRBD1,TRBV25-1,TRBJ1-4,.,TGTGCCAGCAGTGAATCAGGACAGGGTAATGAAAAACTGTTTTTT,CASSESGQGNEKLFF
.,TRBV6-5,TRBJ1-5,.,TGTGCCAGCAGAATGGACAGAAATCAGCCCCAGCATTTT,CASRMDRNQPQHF
TRBD1,TRBV27,TRBJ1-2,.,TGTGCCAGCAGCCCCCGACAGGGGGCGCAAGGCTACACCTTC,CASSPRQGAQGYTF
TRBD2,TRBV7-9,TRBJ2-7,many,TGTGCCAGCAGCCGCGGCACTAGCGGAAACTACGAGCGGCAGTACTTC,CASSRGTSGNYERQYF
.,TRBV4-1,TRBJ1-2,.,TGCGCCAGCAGCCAACGGACAGAAGCTAACTATGGCTACACCTTC,CASSQRTEANYGYTF
TRBD2,TRBV7-3,TRBJ2-5,.,TGTGCCAGCAGCCAACTAGCGGGGTATGGCGAGACCCAGTACTTC,CASSQLAGYGETQYF
.,TRBV27,TRBJ1-1,.,TGTGCCAGCAGTTTGTACAGGAACACTGAAGCTTTCTTT,CASSLYRNTEAFF
TRBD2,TRBV2,TRBJ2-5,.,TGTGCCAGCACCGGACTAGCGGGGAGGCAAGAGACCCAGTACTTC,CASTGLAGRQETQYF
.,TRBV14,TRBJ1-1,.,TGTGCCAGCAGCCCACAGACAGTTGGCACTGAAGCTTTCTTT,CASSPQTVGTEAFF
.,TRBV5-6,TRBJ2-1,.,TGTGCCAGCAGTCTAAGCGGGCAGCGTTACAATGAGCAGTTCTTC,CASSLSGQRYNEQFF
.,TRBV3-1/TRBV3-2,TRBJ1-2,.,TGTGCCAGCAGCCAAAGGCAGGCGGGCTATGGCTACACCTTC,CASSQRQAGYGYTF
.,TRBV5-6,TRBJ2-7,once,TGTGCCAGCAGGTCCGGGATACAATACGAGCAGTACTTC,CASRSGIQYEQYF
TRBD1,TRBV27,TRBJ1-6,.,TGTGCCAGCAGCCAGGACAGGGGAGGATCACCCCTCCACTTT,CASSQDRGGSPLHF
.,TRBV11-3,TRBJ1-1,few,TGTGCCAGTAGCCCTACAGAGAACACTGAAGCTTTCTTT,CASSPTENTEAFF
TRBD1,TRBV29-1,TRBJ1-2,once,TGCAGCGTCGTGGGACAGATAAACTATGGCTACACCTTC,CSVVGQINYGYTF
.,TRBV20-1,TRBJ1-2,.,TGCAGTCCGGGAGGGGGCTACACCTTC,CSPGGGYTF
.,TRBV7-8,TRBJ1-2,once,TGTGCCAGCAGCGAACAGGGTCATGGATATGGCTACACCTTC,CASSEQGHGYGYTF